This T cell receptor (beta chain) was found in a study of T-cell reconstitution after alpha-beta-depleted transplantation in children. Regarding the study as a whole: T cells produced anew were the main source of T-cell counts and diversity one year after transplant. There were some patients whose high TCRbeta diversity at day 60 came from surviving recipient T cells and thymic progenitors.

This clonotype was counted between two and nine times. The target antigen is unknown. Unique molecular identifiers were incorporated into the prepared TCRbeta library. TCRdb re-derived calls from the PCR reads in MiXCR, one entry per CDR3 protein. The sample lists 450,000 to 600,000 distinct CDR3 sequences; under 15% were seen once. The ends lost 4 bases at V and 8 bases at J; junction bases unmatched: 6. The CDR3 length is 15 residues. The sequence derives from a male patient younger than 18 who had a stem cell transplant for acute myeloid leukemia, so the T cells may come from the graft donor. The genes are TRBV12-3 or TRBV12-4 and TRBJ2-1; the match to TRBD2 covers 12 bases. The source material was PBMCs, mostly from graft donor cells, sampled 360 days after TCRalphabeta/CD19-depleted stem cell transplant. CDR3 region: CASSSSGRAGDEQFF. In DNA form, the CDR3 reads TGTGCCAGCAGTTCTAGCGGGAGGGCCGGCGATGAGCAGTTCTTC.